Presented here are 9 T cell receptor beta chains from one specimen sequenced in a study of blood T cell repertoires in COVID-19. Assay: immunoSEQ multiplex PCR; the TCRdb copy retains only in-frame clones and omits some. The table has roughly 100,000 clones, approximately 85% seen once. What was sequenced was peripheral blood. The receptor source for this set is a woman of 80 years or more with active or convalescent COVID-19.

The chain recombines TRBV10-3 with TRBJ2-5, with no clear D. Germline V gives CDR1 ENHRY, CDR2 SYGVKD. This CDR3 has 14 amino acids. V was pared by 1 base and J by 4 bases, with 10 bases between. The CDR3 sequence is CAISELAQGETQYF. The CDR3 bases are TGTGCCATCAGTGAGTTAGCACAAGGAGAGACCCAGTACTTC.

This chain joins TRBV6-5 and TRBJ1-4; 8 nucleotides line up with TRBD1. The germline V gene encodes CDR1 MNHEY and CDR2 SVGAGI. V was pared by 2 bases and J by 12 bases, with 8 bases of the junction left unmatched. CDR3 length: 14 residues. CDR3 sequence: CASSYGTGSSELFF. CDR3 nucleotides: TGTGCCAGCAGTTACGGGACAGGTTCATCTGAACTGTTTTTT.

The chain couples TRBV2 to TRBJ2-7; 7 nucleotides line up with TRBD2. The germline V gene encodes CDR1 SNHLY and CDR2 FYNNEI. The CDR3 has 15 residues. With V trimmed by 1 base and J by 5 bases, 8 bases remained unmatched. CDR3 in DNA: TGTGCCAGCAGTGAAGAACTAGCGACTACCCACGAGCAGTACTTC. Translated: CASSEELATTHEQYF. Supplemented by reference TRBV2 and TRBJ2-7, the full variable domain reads EPEVTQTPSHQVTQMGQEVILRCVPISNHLYFYWYRQILGQKVEFLVSFYNNEISEKSEIFDDQFSVERPDGSNFTLKIRSTKLEDSAMYFCASSEELATTHEQYFGPGTRLTVT.

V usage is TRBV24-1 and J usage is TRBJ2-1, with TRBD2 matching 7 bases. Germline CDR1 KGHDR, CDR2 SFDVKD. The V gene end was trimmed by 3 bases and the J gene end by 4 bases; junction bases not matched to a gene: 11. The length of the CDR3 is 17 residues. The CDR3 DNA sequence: TGTGCCACCAGTGATGGGGCTATGGGGGAGGGGTACAATGAGCAGTTCTTC. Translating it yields CATSDGAMGEGYNEQFF.

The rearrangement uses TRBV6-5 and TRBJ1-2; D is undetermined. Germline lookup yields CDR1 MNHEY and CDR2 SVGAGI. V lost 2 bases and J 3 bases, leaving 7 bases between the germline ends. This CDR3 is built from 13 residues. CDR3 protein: CASSYGTDYGYTF. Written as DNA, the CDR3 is TGTGCCAGCAGTTACGGTACAGACTATGGCTACACCTTC.

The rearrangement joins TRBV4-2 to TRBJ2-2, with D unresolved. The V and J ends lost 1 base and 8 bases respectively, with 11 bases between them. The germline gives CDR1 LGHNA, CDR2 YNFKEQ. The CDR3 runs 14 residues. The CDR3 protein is CASSQAPALGELFF. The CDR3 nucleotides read TGTGCCAGCAGCCAAGCGCCAGCGTTAGGGGAGCTGTTTTTT.

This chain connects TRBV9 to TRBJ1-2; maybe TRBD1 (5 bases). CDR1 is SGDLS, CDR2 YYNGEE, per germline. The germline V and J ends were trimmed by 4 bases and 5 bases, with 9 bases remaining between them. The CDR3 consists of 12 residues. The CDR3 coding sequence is TGTGCCAGCAGCACCGGGGGGTATGGCTACACCTTC. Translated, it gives CASSTGGYGYTF.

The CDR3 sequence is CASAWQGNTEAFF. CDR3 DNA sequence: TGTGCCAGCGCCTGGCAGGGGAACACTGAAGCTTTCTTT. V usage is TRBV28 and J usage is TRBJ1-1; a weak D match, TRBD1 (5 bases). The V end lost 8 bases, the J end lost 1 base, and 11 bases lay between the germline ends. CDR3 size: 13 residues. The germline V gene encodes CDR1 MDHEN and CDR2 SYDVKM.

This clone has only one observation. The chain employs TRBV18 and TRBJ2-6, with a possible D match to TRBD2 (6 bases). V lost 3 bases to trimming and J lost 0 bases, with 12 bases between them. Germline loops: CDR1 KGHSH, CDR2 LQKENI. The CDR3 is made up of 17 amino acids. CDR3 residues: CASSPAGLRSGANVLTF. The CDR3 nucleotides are TGTGCCAGCTCACCCGCGGGACTGCGCTCTGGGGCCAACGTCCTGACTTTC.